This T cell receptor beta chain came from a study of blood T cell repertoires in COVID-19. Study in general: The United States, Italy and Spain provided the acute and convalescent COVID-19 samples. PBMCs, B-cell-depleted T cells, or T cells were the source of the cDNA or gDNA that made up the material.

Trimming shortened V by 7 bases and J by 7 bases, and 19 bases separated the two germline ends. In germline, CDR1 is MDHEN, CDR2 SYDVKM. The CDR3 length is 14 residues. In the authors' methods: The assay estimated nucleated cells by amplifying reference gene primers. Measured with immunoSEQ multiplex PCR; TCRdb has only the in-frame clones, and not every one. The D gene and trimming were derived from the DNA, and the V and J assignments and clone size from that table. Of roughly 100,000 clones listed, 70% to 85% were seen once; the top ten hold approximately 3.3%. This sequence joins TRBV28 and TRBJ1-2; tentatively, D is TRBD1 (6 bases). Sequencing used peripheral blood. This TCR came from an elderly woman with active or convalescent COVID-19. In DNA, the CDR3 is TGTGCCAGCACGGTGGGGCAGGGGATGAGTGGCTACACCTTC. Its translation: CASTVGQGMSGYTF.